The 14 T cell receptor beta chains presented below share a single source sample, sequenced in a study of blood T cell repertoires in COVID-19. Only in-frame clones appear in the TCRdb table, and some are missing; sequencing was by immunoSEQ multiplex PCR. The sample records a few hundred thousand clones, around 80% being singletons. The sequenced sample consisted of peripheral blood. All receptors come from a human donor in a cohort sampled during active COVID-19.

The V and J genes are TRBV15 and TRBJ2-5; the D is unclear. From germline, CDR1 is LNHNV and CDR2 YYDKDF (reference sequence). The CDR3 extends over 13 amino acids. The V gene lost 0 bases and the J gene lost 3 bases, with 5 bases spanning the gap. This CDR3 reads CATSRDLKETQYF. The DNA for the CDR3 is TGTGCCACCAGCAGAGATCTAAAAGAGACCCAGTACTTC.

This clone was seen once. The chain couples TRBV19 to TRBJ2-1; D might be TRBD2 (6 bases). Deletions cut 3 bases from V and 4 bases from J, with 13 bases between. Germline CDR1 reads LNHDA; CDR2 reads SQIVND (reference sequence). CDR3 size: 15 residues. The CDR3 coding sequence is TGTGCCAGTAGTATTTCCGGGGGTGTTTACAATGAGCAGTTCTTC. It yields the protein CASSISGGVYNEQFF. Full variable domain (outside the CDR3, taken from reference TRBV19 and TRBJ2-1): DGGITQSPKYLFRKEGQNVTLSCEQNLNHDAMYWYRQDPGQGLRLIYYSQIVNDFQKGDIAEGYSVSREKKESFPLTVTSAQKNPTAFYLCASSISGGVYNEQFFGPGTRLTVL.

The chain is built from TRBV6-2 or TRBV6-3 and TRBJ1-2, with D tentatively TRBD1 (5 bases). This CDR3 contains 12 residues. Trimming took off 7 bases at V and 5 bases at J, with 11 bases between the two ends. The germline V gene has CDR1 MNHEY and CDR2 SVGEGT. Written as DNA, the CDR3 is TGTGCCAGCACCCCTCGGGGGTATGGCTACACCTTC. The encoded protein is CASTPRGYGYTF.

The V and J genes are TRBV6-5 and TRBJ2-7; maybe TRBD1 (6 bases). V lost 5 bases and J lost 5, with 10 bases in between. From germline, CDR1 is MNHEY and CDR2 SVGAGI. The CDR3 extends over 12 amino acids. DNA for the CDR3: TGTGCCAGCAGTACAGGGTTCCACGAGCAGTACTTC. This gives the protein CASSTGFHEQYF.

This chain links TRBV7-3 with TRBJ2-6, with D possibly matching TRBD1 (6 bases). The CDR3 is 20 residues long. V was clipped by 0 bases and J by 1 base, with 19 bases between them. The germline V gene has CDR1 SGHTA and CDR2 FQGTGA. The CDR3 protein is CASSLTPRQASISGANVLTF. Here the CDR3 DNA reads TGTGCCAGCAGCTTAACACCTCGACAGGCTTCTATTTCTGGGGCCAACGTCCTGACTTTC.

This clone is a singleton in its sample. The chain is built from TRBV28 and TRBJ2-3, with 9 bases that match TRBD1. With 6 bases clipped from V and 4 bases from J, the junction kept 8 bases outside the gene matches. Germline V gene sequence: CDR1 MDHEN, CDR2 SYDVKM. This CDR3 spans 15 amino acids. The CDR3 bases are TGTGCCAGCAGGTCCACAGGGGGCGACTCAGATACGCAGTATTTT. The encoded protein is CASRSTGGDSDTQYF.

Only one count was recorded for this clone. The V call is TRBV6-5, the J call TRBJ2-6; maybe TRBD1 (5 bases). Per germline, CDR1 MNHEY and CDR2 SVGAGI. V was trimmed by 0 bases and J by 2 bases, leaving 8 bases between them. The CDR3 has 16 amino acids. CDR3: CASSYSAGTGANVLTF. In DNA form, the CDR3 reads TGTGCCAGCAGTTACTCGGCAGGGACTGGGGCCAACGTCCTGACTTTC.

This clone was seen a single time. The chain links TRBV9 to TRBJ2-7; a possible D gene is TRBD1 (6 bases). The CDR3 is 14 amino acids. Trimming removed 2 bases at V and 2 bases at J, with 11 bases between. The germline V gene encodes CDR1 SGDLS and CDR2 YYNGEE. The CDR3 sequence is CASSVTGTTYEQYF. As DNA, the CDR3 is TGTGCCAGCAGCGTGACCGGGACAACCTACGAGCAGTACTTC.

The rearrangement links TRBV19 to TRBJ2-7; 7 nucleotides line up with TRBD1. V lost 3 bases to trimming and J lost 6 bases; unmatched junction nucleotides: 8. The germline V gene has CDR1 LNHDA and CDR2 SQIVND (reference sequence). The CDR3 contains 14 residues. The CDR3 is CASSISWTGREQYF. For the CDR3, the DNA is TGTGCCAGTAGTATCTCATGGACAGGTCGCGAGCAGTACTTC.

The J gene is TRBJ2-5, the V gene TRBV28; TRBD2 matches at 7 bases. Per germline, CDR1 MDHEN and CDR2 SYDVKM. V lost 11 bases and J lost 5; bases outside the gene matches: 11. The CDR3 consists of 13 residues. In DNA, the CDR3 is TGTGCCGGCTTGGGAGGGCCGGGGGAGACCCAGTACTTC. Encoded protein: CAGLGGPGETQYF.

This rearrangement joins TRBV28 to TRBJ2-4, with D unclear. This CDR3 contains 15 residues. Trimming removed 2 bases at V and 1 base at J, with 9 bases between. The germline gives CDR1 MDHEN, CDR2 SYDVKM. The CDR3 DNA reads as TGTGCCAGCAGTTTACGAGCTTCGGCCAAAAACATTCAGTACTTC. Its protein is CASSLRASAKNIQYF.

The J gene is TRBJ1-5, the V gene TRBV25-1; D not resolved. The length of the CDR3 is 15 residues. The germline gives CDR1 MGHDK, CDR2 SYGVNS. V lost 6 bases to trimming and J lost 1 base, with 13 bases between them. The CDR3 sequence is CASRRTEGSNQPQHF. The CDR3, as DNA: TGTGCCAGCAGACGGACGGAGGGAAGCAATCAGCCCCAGCATTTT.

The chain uses TRBV5-4 and TRBJ2-1; 12 positions agree with TRBD2. The CDR3 length is 16 residues. V gave up 2 bases and J gave up 7 bases; unmatched junction bases: 7. Looked up from germline, CDR1 is SGHNT and CDR2 is YYREEE (reference sequence). In DNA, the CDR3 is TGTGCCAGCAGCTTCGATGGACTAGCGGGACGTAATGAGCAGTTCTTC. Its protein is CASSFDGLAGRNEQFF.

The V gene is TRBV28, the J gene TRBJ1-2; D is unresolved. The germline V gene has CDR1 MDHEN and CDR2 SYDVKM. The CDR3 spans 13 residues. V lost 2 bases and J 5 bases, leaving 9 bases between the germline ends. The chain's CDR3 is CASSLQTAYGYTF. The DNA for the CDR3 is TGTGCCAGCAGTTTACAAACAGCTTATGGCTACACCTTC.